These T cell receptor beta chains were read from a single sample in a study of shared clonotypes between healthy human individuals. Produced via immunoSEQ multiplex PCR; TCRdb's table is partial and in-frame only. Counted here are around 2,000,000 clones, approximately 94% occurring once; the ten biggest clones make up 0.95% to 1.5%. Sequenced material: naive CD8+ T cells sorted from blood. The origin of the receptors is a man younger than 35 in good health. CDR3s include the opening cysteine and the closing phenylalanine or tryptophan. A D gene is named only where the DNA matches it firmly. Not all rows give a size; the values are once, few, many and, for expanded clones, a class.

clone size | D gene | J gene | V gene | CDR3 DNA | CDR3 protein
NA | NA | TRBJ1-5 | TRBV27 | TGTGCCAGCAGTCCCGCCTTCTTGGCGCTAACGAATCAGCCCCAGCATTTT | CASSPAFLALTNQPQHF
NA | TRBD2 | TRBJ2-5 | TRBV6-1 | TGTGCCAGCAGTGAACGGGTGAATAGCGGGAGCTCGGCAGAGACCCAGTACTTC | CASSERVNSGSSAETQYF
NA | NA | TRBJ1-5 | TRBV13 | TGTGCCTGGGAGGGAATAAACACTTATAGCAATCAGCCCCAGCATTTT | CAWEGINTYSNQPQHF
NA | NA | TRBJ1-2 | TRBV27 | TGTGCCAGCAGTCTCGGAGGAGGTGGCTATGGCTACACCTTC | CASSLGGGGYGYTF
NA | NA | TRBJ2-1 | TRBV29-1 | TGCAGCGTTGAAGGGGGGCCGTACAATGAGCAGTTCTTC | CSVEGGPYNEQFF
NA | NA | TRBJ2-5 | TRBV7-9 | TGTGCCAGCAGCTTAAGGGGACCGGAGACCCAGTACTTC | CASSLRGPETQYF
NA | NA | TRBJ2-6 | TRBV5-1 | TGCGCCAGCAGCTTATGGGGTGGGGACTCTGGGGCCAACGTCCTGACTTTC | CASSLWGGDSGANVLTF
NA | NA | TRBJ1-1 | TRBV20-1 | TGCAGTGCTAGATGGGAAGTTGAAGCTTTCTTT | CSARWEVEAFF
NA | NA | TRBJ1-5 | TRBV2 | TGTGCCAGCAGTGAAGCATGGCGGAATCAGCCCCAGCATTTT | CASSEAWRNQPQHF
NA | NA | TRBJ1-1 | TRBV6-5 | TGTGCCAGCAGTTACTCGGCCAGGCTAGAAGCTTTCTTT | CASSYSARLEAFF
once | NA | TRBJ2-3 | TRBV5-1 | TGCGCCAGGCGTCACAGGGTGTCCGTGACAGATACGCAGTATTTT | CARRHRVSVTDTQYF
NA | TRBD2 | TRBJ2-7 | TRBV7-9 | TGTGCCAGCAGCTTCGAGGGAGGGCCGGAGGAGCAGTACTTC | CASSFEGGPEEQYF
once | NA | TRBJ2-1 | TRBV9 | TGTGCCAGCAGCCCGGGAGTTGAGCAGTTCTTC | CASSPGVEQFF
NA | NA | TRBJ1-1 | TRBV7-2 | TGTGCCAGCAGCTTAGACGCCACGGGAGGGGGGAACACTGAAGCTTTCTTT | CASSLDATGGGNTEAFF
NA | TRBD2 | TRBJ2-7 | TRBV5-1 | TGCGCCAGCAGCGTGGGGGGACTAGCGGGGAGTGTGGCTTACGAGCAGTACTTC | CASSVGGLAGSVAYEQYF
NA | TRBD2 | TRBJ2-3 | TRBV7-9 | TGTGCCAGCAGCCTAGGGCTAGCGGTTAGCACAGATACGCAGTATTTT | CASSLGLAVSTDTQYF
NA | TRBD1 | TRBJ2-4 | TRBV5-1 | TGCGCCAGCAGCACCGGACAGGAAAAGTACTTC | CASSTGQEKYF
once | NA | TRBJ2-7 | TRBV19 | TGTGCCAGTAGTATGTGGGGACTCGACGAGCAGTACTTC | CASSMWGLDEQYF
NA | NA | TRBJ2-3 | TRBV4-3 | TGCGCCAGCAGCCAAGACTTCGGTCTAGGGACCACAGATACGCAGTATTTT | CASSQDFGLGTTDTQYF
NA | NA | TRBJ1-2 | TRBV9 | TGTGCCAGCAGCGCCTTTGGACATGGCTACACCTTC | CASSAFGHGYTF
NA | NA | TRBJ2-7 | TRBV7-9 | TGTGCCAGCACCCCGTCGGGTGCAACCTACGAGCAGTACTTC | CASTPSGATYEQYF
NA | NA | TRBJ2-3 | TRBV7-9 | TGTGCCAGCAGCTTAGCGGACGGATCCCCATGGGCAGATACGCAGTATTTT | CASSLADGSPWADTQYF
NA | NA | TRBJ1-1 | TRBV27 | TGTGCCAGCAGTTTATCGATCGGGAACACTGAAGCTTTCTTT | CASSLSIGNTEAFF
NA | NA | TRBJ2-1 | TRBV6-5 | TGTGCCAGCAGTTCATTCTACAATGAGCAGTTCTTC | CASSSFYNEQFF
once | NA | TRBJ1-2 | TRBV11-2 | TGTGCCAGCAGCTTACTCAAGAGCTATGGCTACACCTTC | CASSLLKSYGYTF
NA | TRBD2 | TRBJ2-7 | TRBV9 | TGTGCCAGCAGCCCGGAGCTAGCGGGCACAGTCTACGAGCAGTACTTC | CASSPELAGTVYEQYF
once | NA | TRBJ2-1 | TRBV7-9 | TGTGCCAGCAGCACCCAGATAGATAATGAGCAGTTCTTC | CASSTQIDNEQFF
once | NA | TRBJ2-7 | TRBV14 | TGTGCCAGCAGCCCTCGGGGAACCTACGAGCAGTACTTC | CASSPRGTYEQYF
once | TRBD2 | TRBJ2-7 | TRBV13 | TGTGCCAGCAGCTTAGGGAGCGGGGATTACGAGCAGTACTTC | CASSLGSGDYEQYF
NA | TRBD1 | TRBJ2-1 | TRBV9 | TGTGCCAGCAGCGTAGGGGGACAGGGGAATGAGCAGTTCTTC | CASSVGGQGNEQFF
NA | NA | TRBJ2-7 | TRBV6-1 | TGTGCCGCTTATACAATCTACGAGCAGTACTTC | CAAYTIYEQYF
NA | TRBD1 | TRBJ2-7 | TRBV27 | TGTGCCAGCAGTTTATCCTCTCCCCCAGGGGGCGAGCAGTACTTC | CASSLSSPPGGEQYF
NA | NA | TRBJ1-2 | TRBV19 | TGTGCCAGTAGTATAGTAGGGGCCTCTCGGGGCTACACCTTC | CASSIVGASRGYTF
NA | TRBD1 | TRBJ1-4 | TRBV13 | TGTGCCAGCAGTAACACAGGGGAAGGTAATGAAAAACTGTTTTTT | CASSNTGEGNEKLFF
NA | TRBD2 | TRBJ2-7 | TRBV7-9 | TGTGCCAGCGTTGGACTAGCGGGAGGGCCGGTGGAGCAGTACTTC | CASVGLAGGPVEQYF
NA | TRBD1 | TRBJ2-7 | TRBV30 | TGTGCCTGGGACGCGACAGGGACCTACGAGCAGTACTTC | CAWDATGTYEQYF
NA | NA | TRBJ2-7 | TRBV27 | TGTGCCAGCAGTAACCGGGACATCTCCTACGAGCAGTACTTC | CASSNRDISYEQYF
NA | NA | TRBJ2-2 | TRBV19 | TGTGCCAGTAGTATCTCGGGTCCCGGGGAGCTGTTTTTT | CASSISGPGELFF